This entry lists 13 T cell receptor beta chains sequenced from one sample in a study of T cells after yellow fever vaccination. TCRdb used MiXCR to reprocess the 5' RACE reads, holding one entry per CDR3 protein. The sample records a few hundred thousand distinct CDR3 sequences, around 4.5% being singletons. The sample here was PBMCs, taken 15 days after the yellow fever booster vaccination. These receptors all stem from a man aged 18-30 years who received the YFV17D yellow fever vaccine.

There are a few counts of this clonotype. This chain links TRBV7-8 with TRBJ2-7, with D perhaps matching TRBD1 (6 bases). Germline values: CDR1 SGHVS, CDR2 FQNEAQ. The CDR3 is 14 residues long. Trimming removed 4 bases at V and 2 bases at J, with 12 bases between. CDR3 sequence (DNA): TGTGCCAGCAGCTCAGGGGACGGAACCTACGAGCAGTACGTC. Translated: CASSSGDGTYEQYV.

The sample holds many counts of this clonotype. The chain has TRBV7-2 and TRBJ2-3; D may be TRBD1 or TRBD2 (5 bases each). Germline values: CDR1 SGHTA, CDR2 FQGNSA. Trimming left V 6 bases short and J 0 bases short, with 7 bases between. CDR3 length equals 13 residues. The CDR3 here is CASRGVSTDTQYF. The CDR3 nucleotides are TGTGCCAGCAGGGGGGTTAGCACAGATACGCAGTATTTT. Supplemented by reference TRBV7-2 and TRBJ2-3, the full variable domain reads GAGVSQSPSNKVTEKGKDVELRCDPISGHTALYWYRQSLGQGLEFLIYFQGNSAPDKSGLPSDRFSAERTGGSVSTLTIQRTQQEDSAVYLCASRGVSTDTQYFGPGTRLTVL.

Ten or more counts support this clonotype. The chain has TRBV7-9 and TRBJ1-4; no reliable D call. Germline lookup yields CDR1 SEHNR and CDR2 FQNEAQ (reference sequence). Trimming removed 1 base from V and 0 bases from J, with 9 bases in between. CDR3 length equals 16 residues. This CDR3 is CASSLGRRATNEKLFF. CDR3 nucleotide sequence: TGTGCCAGCAGCTTAGGAAGGAGGGCAACTAATGAAAAACTGTTTTTT. The full variable domain, completed using reference TRBV7-9 and TRBJ1-4, is DTGVSQNPRHKITKRGQNVTFRCDPISEHNRLYWYRQTLGQGPEFLTYFQNEAQLEKSRLLSDRFSAERPKGSFSTLEIQRTEQGDSAMYLCASSLGRRATNEKLFFGSGTQLSVL.

This clonotype was seen more than once but under ten times. This rearrangement joins TRBV4-3 to TRBJ2-6; D is uncertain. Germline V gene lookup returns CDR1 LGHNA and CDR2 YSLEER. There are 17 residues in the CDR3. Deletions cut 1 base from V and 0 bases from J, with 10 bases between. The CDR3 here is CASSQATSHSGANVLTF. The CDR3 nucleotides read TGCGCCAGCAGCCAAGCCACATCCCACTCTGGGGCCAACGTCCTGACTTTC.

At least ten counts were recorded for this clonotype. The chain links TRBV9 to TRBJ1-5, with 9 bases aligning to TRBD1. This CDR3 comprises 17 residues. The trim removed 4 bases at V and 0 bases at J, leaving 8 bases unmatched. CDR1 SGDLS and CDR2 YYNGEE come from the germline V gene. CDR3 sequence (DNA): TGTGCCAGCAGCCCGGGACAGGGATTGGATAGCAATCAGCCCCAGCATTTT. Protein: CASSPGQGLDSNQPQHF.

This clonotype was seen repeatedly, ten times or more. This chain uses TRBV20-1 with TRBJ1-2; 7 bases match TRBD1. Germline V gives CDR1 DFQATT, CDR2 SNEGSKA (reference sequence). The J segment lost 0 bases and the V segment lost 5 bases, leaving 3 bases of the junction unmatched. CDR3 size: 13 residues. The CDR3 DNA is TGCAGTGCTGCTGGGACAGCTAACTATGGCTACACCTTC. Its translation is CSAAGTANYGYTF.

This clonotype was counted at least ten times. The junction departs from germline at one end; a sequencing error may be responsible. This sequence joins TRBV5-1 and TRBJ2-7; TRBD1 matches 9 bases. Germline V gene data show CDR1 as SGHRS and CDR2 as YFSETQ. The CDR3 spans 14 residues. The chain's CDR3 is CASSLGTGPYEQYF. The CDR3 DNA sequence: TGTGCCAGCAGCTTAGGGACAGGGCCCTACGAGCAGTACTTC.

The chain links TRBV4-3 to TRBJ1-1; D gene unclear. Between the trimmed V and J ends, which lost 1 base and 0 bases, there was a span of 9 bases. The CDR3 totals 15 residues. The germline V gene encodes CDR1 LGHNA and CDR2 YSLEER. The CDR3 loop is CASSQGYGLNTEAFF. In DNA form, the CDR3 reads TGCGCCAGCAGCCAAGGATACGGGCTGAACACTGAAGCTTTCTTT.

The chain couples TRBV14 to TRBJ1-2; 8 nucleotides align to TRBD1. V lost 4 bases and J lost 9; bases outside the gene matches: 7. The germline V gene encodes CDR1 SGHDN and CDR2 FVKESK. This CDR3 contains 13 residues. CDR3 residues: CASSRSTGDSYTF. CDR3 in DNA: TGTGCCAGCAGCCGTTCGACAGGGGATAGCTACACCTTC.

This clonotype was detected ten times or more. CDR3 region: CASSYRGSYNEQFF. CDR3 sequence (DNA): TGTGCCAGCAGTTATAGAGGGTCCTACAATGAGCAGTTCTTC. The V call is TRBV6-2 or TRBV6-3, the J call TRBJ2-1; the D gene is possibly TRBD2 (5 bases). This CDR3 spans 14 amino acids. Germline V gives CDR1 MNHEY, CDR2 SVGEGT. V was trimmed by 3 bases and J by 1 base, leaving 7 bases between them.

J is TRBJ2-3 and V is TRBV7-6, with TRBD2 matching 9 bases. V lost 0 bases to trimming and J lost 2 bases; unmatched junction nucleotides: 3. Germline CDR1 SGHVS, CDR2 FNYEAQ. The CDR3 runs 16 residues. CDR3 in amino acids: CASSLAAGGFTDTQYF. In nucleotides, the CDR3 is TGTGCCAGCAGCTTAGCGGCGGGGGGGTTCACAGATACGCAGTATTTT.

V usage is TRBV6-1 and J usage is TRBJ1-2, with D maybe TRBD1 (6 bases). This CDR3 is built from 14 residues. Trimming cost V 6 bases and J 8 bases, with 19 bases left between them. The germline gives CDR1 MNHNS, CDR2 SASEGT. In DNA, the CDR3 is TGTGCCAGCAGCCTAGGGGGGACTGGCTGGGGCTACACCTTC. The encoded protein is CASSLGGTGWGYTF.

This clonotype has more than one count but fewer than ten. The rearrangement joins TRBV7-9 to TRBJ1-2; D is perhaps TRBD1 (5 bases). Germline V gene data show CDR1 as SEHNR and CDR2 as FQNEAQ (reference sequence). Trimming cost V 5 bases and J 5 bases, with 12 bases left between them. The CDR3 totals 13 residues. The CDR3 DNA follows: TGTGCCAGCAGCAGCCGGGGGAATTATGGCTACACCTTC. This gives the protein CASSSRGNYGYTF.